The present entry profiles one TCR beta chain with its context. This entry comes from a study of blood T cell repertoires in COVID-19. Study overall: PBMCs, B-cell-depleted T cells, or T cells provided the cDNA or gDNA that made up the material.

As originally analysed: Scientists estimated how many nucleated cells there were by amplifying reference gene primers. Sequencing used immunoSEQ multiplex PCR; TCRdb keeps in-frame clones, though not all of them. The V and J calls and the clone size are those of that table, but D and trimming were determined from the DNA. Of just over 90,000 clones detected, almost 90% appear once; the ten largest clones hold about 1.5%. The CDR3 length is 15 residues. Per germline, CDR1 SGDLS and CDR2 YYNGEE. Trimming took 2 bases from V and 7 from J, leaving 13 bases between them. Material for sequencing was peripheral blood. The clonotype originates from a human donor with active COVID-19. The donor label of this sample is uncertain. V gene TRBV9 combines with J gene TRBJ1-6; D is unresolved. DNA of the CDR3: TGTGCCAGCAGCGTTGGCGGGGTTCGGAATTCACCCCTCCACTTT. Translated, it gives CASSVGGVRNSPLHF. Variable domain in full (rest from reference TRBV9 and TRBJ1-6): DSGVTQTPKHLITATGQRVTLRCSPRSGDLSVYWYQQSLDQGLQFLIQYYNGEERAKGNILERFSAQQFPDLHSELNLSSLELGDSALYFCASSVGGVRNSPLHFGNGTRLTVT.